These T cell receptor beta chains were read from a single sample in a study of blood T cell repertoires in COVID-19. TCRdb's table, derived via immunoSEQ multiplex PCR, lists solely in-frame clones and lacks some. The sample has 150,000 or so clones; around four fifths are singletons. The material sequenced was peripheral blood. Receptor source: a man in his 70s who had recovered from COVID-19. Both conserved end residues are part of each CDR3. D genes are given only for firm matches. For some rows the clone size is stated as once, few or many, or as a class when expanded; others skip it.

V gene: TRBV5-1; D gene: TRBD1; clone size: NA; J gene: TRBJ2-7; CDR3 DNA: TGCGCCAGCAGCCCGGAAGTGGGACAGGGAGGCGAGCAGTACTTC; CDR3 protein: CASSPEVGQGGEQYF
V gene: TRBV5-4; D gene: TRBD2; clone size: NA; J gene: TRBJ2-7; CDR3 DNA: TGTGCCAGCAGCTTGGATCTAGCGGGAGCCTACGAGCAGTACTTC; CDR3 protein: CASSLDLAGAYEQYF
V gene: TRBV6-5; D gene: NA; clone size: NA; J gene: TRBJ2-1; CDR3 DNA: TGTGCCAGCAGACTGAGCTCCTACAATGAGCAGTTCTTC; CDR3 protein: CASRLSSYNEQFF
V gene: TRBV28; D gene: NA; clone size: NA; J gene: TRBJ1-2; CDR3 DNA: TGTGCCAGCAGTTCTGCGGCTGGCTACACCTTC; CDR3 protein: CASSSAAGYTF
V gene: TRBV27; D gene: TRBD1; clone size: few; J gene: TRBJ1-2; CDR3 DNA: TGTGCCAGCAGTCCATGGGACAGTCTTATTAGCTACACCTTC; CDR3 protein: CASSPWDSLISYTF
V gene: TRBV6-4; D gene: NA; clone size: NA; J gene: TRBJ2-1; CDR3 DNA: TGTGCCAGCAGTGCGCAAGTGGTGAGGGCCCCCTACAATGAGCAGTTCTTC; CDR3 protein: CASSAQVVRAPYNEQFF
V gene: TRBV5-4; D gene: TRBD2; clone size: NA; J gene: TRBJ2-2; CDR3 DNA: TGTGCCAGCAGCTTGGGGACTAGCGGGAGAAGTGGCGCCGGGGAGCTGTTTTTT; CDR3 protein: CASSLGTSGRSGAGELFF
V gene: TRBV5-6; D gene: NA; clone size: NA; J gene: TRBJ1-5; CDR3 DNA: TGTGCCAGCAGCATGGGACACAGTCAGCCCCAGCATTTT; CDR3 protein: CASSMGHSQPQHF
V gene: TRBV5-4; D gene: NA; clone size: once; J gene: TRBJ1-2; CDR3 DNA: TGTGCCAGCAGCCCGGGGAGGGATTACCTTAATGGCTACACCTTC; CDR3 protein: CASSPGRDYLNGYTF
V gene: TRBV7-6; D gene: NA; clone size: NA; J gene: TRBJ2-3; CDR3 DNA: TGTGCCAGCAGCTTAGAGAGACATCAGATACGCAGTATTTGGTATTTT; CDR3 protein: CASSLERHQIRSIWYF
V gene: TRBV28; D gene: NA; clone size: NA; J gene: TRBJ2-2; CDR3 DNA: TGTGCCAGCAGCCCAGGGCCGAACACCGGGGAGCTGTTTTTT; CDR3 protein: CASSPGPNTGELFF
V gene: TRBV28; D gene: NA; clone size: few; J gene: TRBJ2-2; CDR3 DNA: TGTGCCAGCAGCTTCCCCCCCGGACAGCGCACCGGGGAGCTGTTTTTT; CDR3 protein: CASSFPPGQRTGELFF
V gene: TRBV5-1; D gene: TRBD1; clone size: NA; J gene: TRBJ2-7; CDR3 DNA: TGCGCCAGCAGTAACCCACAGGGGGACCCCTACGAGCAGTACTTC; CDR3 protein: CASSNPQGDPYEQYF
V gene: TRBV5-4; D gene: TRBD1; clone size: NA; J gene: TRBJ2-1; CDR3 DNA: TGTGCCAGCAACGACAGGGGGGCTGAGCAGTTCTTC; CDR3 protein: CASNDRGAEQFF
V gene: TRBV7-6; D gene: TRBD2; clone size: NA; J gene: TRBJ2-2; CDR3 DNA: TGTGCCAGCAGCAACGGACTAGCGGGGGTCACCGGGGAGCTGTTTTTT; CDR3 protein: CASSNGLAGVTGELFF
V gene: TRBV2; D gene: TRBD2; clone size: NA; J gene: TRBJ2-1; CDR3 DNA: TGTGCCAGCAGCCGGGGACTAGCGGGAGCGTGGCAGTTCTTC; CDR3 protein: CASSRGLAGAWQFF
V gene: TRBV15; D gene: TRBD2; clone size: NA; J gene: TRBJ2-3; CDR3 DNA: TGTGCCACCAGGACTAGCCGGGGTAGCACAGATACGCAGTATTTT; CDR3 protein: CATRTSRGSTDTQYF
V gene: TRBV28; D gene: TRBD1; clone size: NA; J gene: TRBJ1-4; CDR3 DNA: TGTGCCAGCAGTTCCCCTGGACAGGGATATGGTGAAAAACTGTTTTTT; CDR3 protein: CASSSPGQGYGEKLFF
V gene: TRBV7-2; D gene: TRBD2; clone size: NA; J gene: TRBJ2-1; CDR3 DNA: TGTGCCAGCAGCTTAGCGGGGGGGGTTTATGAGCAGTTCTTC; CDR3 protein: CASSLAGGVYEQFF
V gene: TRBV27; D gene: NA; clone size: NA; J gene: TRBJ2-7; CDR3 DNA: TGTGCCAGCGGGCGGGTGCCTCTCTACGAGCAGTACTTC; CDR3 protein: CASGRVPLYEQYF
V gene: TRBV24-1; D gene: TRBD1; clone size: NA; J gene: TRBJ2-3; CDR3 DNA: TGTGCCACCAGTGAAACAGGGGTCGCAGATACGCAGTATTTT; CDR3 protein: CATSETGVADTQYF
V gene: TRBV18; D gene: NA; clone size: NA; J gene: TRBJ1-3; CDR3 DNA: TGTGCCAGCTCACCTGAGGCAGTCTGGGGAAACACCATATATTTT; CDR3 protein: CASSPEAVWGNTIYF
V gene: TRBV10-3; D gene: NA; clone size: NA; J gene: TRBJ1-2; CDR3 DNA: TGTGCCATCAGTGAGTCAAAAAGGGGTGACTATGGCTACACCTTC; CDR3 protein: CAISESKRGDYGYTF
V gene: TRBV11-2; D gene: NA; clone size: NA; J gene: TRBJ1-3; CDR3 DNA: TGTGCCAGCAGCCCCCGGACAACAGCTCCTGGAAACACCATATATTTT; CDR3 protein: CASSPRTTAPGNTIYF
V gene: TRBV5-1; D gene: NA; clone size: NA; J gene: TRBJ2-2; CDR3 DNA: TGCGCCAGCAGCTTGAAGCGATCGGACGGGGAGCTGTTTTTT; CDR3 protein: CASSLKRSDGELFF
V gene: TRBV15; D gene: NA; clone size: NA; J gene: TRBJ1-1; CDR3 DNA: TGTGCCACCAAAATAAACCGGGACTGGAACACTGAAGCTTTCTTT; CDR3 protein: CATKINRDWNTEAFF
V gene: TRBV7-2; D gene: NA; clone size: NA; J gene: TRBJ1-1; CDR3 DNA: TGTGCCAGCAGCTTAGTGTCGCAAGGTTCTTCGGGGAACACTGAAGCTTTCTTT; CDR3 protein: CASSLVSQGSSGNTEAFF
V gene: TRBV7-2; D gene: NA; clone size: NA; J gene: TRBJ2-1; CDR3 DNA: TGTGCCAGCAGCTTAGGGCCAACCAATGAGCAGTTCTTC; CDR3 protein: CASSLGPTNEQFF
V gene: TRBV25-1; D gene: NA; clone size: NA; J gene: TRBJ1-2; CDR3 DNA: TGTGCCAGCAGCCACCGGGAGGGGGGCCGGGGCTACACCTTC; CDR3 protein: CASSHREGGRGYTF
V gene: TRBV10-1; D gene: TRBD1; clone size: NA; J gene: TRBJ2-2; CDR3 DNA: TGCGCCAGCAGTGACTATACTACAGGGGCCACCGGGGAGCTGTTTTTT; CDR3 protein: CASSDYTTGATGELFF
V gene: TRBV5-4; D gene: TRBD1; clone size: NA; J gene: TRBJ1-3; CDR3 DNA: TGTGCCAGCAGCACCACAGGGGCGGGAAACACCATATATTTT; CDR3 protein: CASSTTGAGNTIYF
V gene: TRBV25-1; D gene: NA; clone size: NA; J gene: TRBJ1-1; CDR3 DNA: TGTGCCAGCAGGGACGACAGGAACACTGAAGCTTTCTTT; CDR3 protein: CASRDDRNTEAFF
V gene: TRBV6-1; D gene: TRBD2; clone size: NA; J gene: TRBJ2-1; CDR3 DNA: TGTGCCAGCAGTGCCGGGACTAGCGGGACCAGAATTATCAATGAGCAGTTCTTC; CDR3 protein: CASSAGTSGTRIINEQFF
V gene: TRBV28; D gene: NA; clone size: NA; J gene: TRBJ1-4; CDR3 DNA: TGTGCCAGCAGTTCCCCTGGCGGGACTAATGAAAAACTGTTTTTT; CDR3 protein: CASSSPGGTNEKLFF
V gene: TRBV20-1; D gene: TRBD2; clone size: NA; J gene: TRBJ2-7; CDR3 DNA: TGCAGTGCTAGTGGCGGGAGGGCCAGCCACGAGCAGTACTTC; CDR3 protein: CSASGGRASHEQYF
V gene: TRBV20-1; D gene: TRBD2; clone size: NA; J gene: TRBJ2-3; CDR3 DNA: TGCAGTGCTAGTAAAAGCTTAGGGACTAGAGGTAGGGCAGATACGCAGTATTTT; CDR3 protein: CSASKSLGTRGRADTQYF
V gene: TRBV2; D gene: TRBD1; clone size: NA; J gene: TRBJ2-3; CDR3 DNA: TGTGCCAGCAGTGAAGTGGGACAGGGGGCCGGGGATACGCAGTATTTT; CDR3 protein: CASSEVGQGAGDTQYF
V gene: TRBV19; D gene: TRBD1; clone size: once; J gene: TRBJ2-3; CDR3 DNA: TGTGCCAGTAGACTCCGACAGGGGAGCACAGATACGCAGTATTTT; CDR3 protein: CASRLRQGSTDTQYF
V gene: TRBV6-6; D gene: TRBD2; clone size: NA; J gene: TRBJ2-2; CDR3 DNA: TGTGCCAGCAGCCCTAGCGGAATCACCGGGGAGCTGTTTTTT; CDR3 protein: CASSPSGITGELFF
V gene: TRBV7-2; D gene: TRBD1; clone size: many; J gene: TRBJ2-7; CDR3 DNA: TGTGCCAGCAGCCTCCTCGACAGGGGCAACGAGCAGTACTTC; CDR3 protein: CASSLLDRGNEQYF
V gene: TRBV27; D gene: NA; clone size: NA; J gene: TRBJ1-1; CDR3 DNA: TGTGCCAGCAGTTTTACAGGGAGGGAGACTGAAGCTTTCTTT; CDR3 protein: CASSFTGRETEAFF
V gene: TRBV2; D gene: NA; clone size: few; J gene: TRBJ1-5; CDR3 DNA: TGTGCCAGCAGTGAAGCCCTCAGCGCCCAGCATTTT; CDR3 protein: CASSEALSAQHF
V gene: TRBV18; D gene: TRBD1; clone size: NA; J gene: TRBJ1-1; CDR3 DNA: TGTGCCAGCTCACCTGGGACAGGGGGCAGCATGAACACTGAAGCTTTCTTT; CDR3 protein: CASSPGTGGSMNTEAFF
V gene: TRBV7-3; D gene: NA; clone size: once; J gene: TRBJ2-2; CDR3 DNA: TGTGCCAGCAGCCCCCGTGGGGCCGTAACACCGAACACCGGGGAGCTGTTTTTT; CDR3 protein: CASSPRGAVTPNTGELFF